This record looks at one TCR beta chain sequence and its context. Its antigen is not identified. The data were obtained in a study of long-term antiretroviral therapy in people with HIV. Study-wide results and caveats: Clonal populations expanded prior to ART predominated within the repertoire at all time points. Blood obtained between about 2003 and 2018 may reflect older ART regimens. CDR3 length ranges were narrower in HIV repertoires than in controls. Diversity went up after ART and still fell short of transplant donor controls.

Runs used v3.0 of the immunoSEQ assay and were done at survey level. The assay was immunoSEQ multiplex PCR, and TCRdb's table has in-frame clones only and misses some. The data hold around 28,000 clones, with approximately 80% observed a single time. J lost 4 bases, V lost 4 bases, and 12 bases had no gene match. The length of the CDR3 is 16 residues. CDR1 is SGHTA, CDR2 FQGTGA, per germline. The material sequenced was unsorted PBMCs, taken 2.7 to 2.9 years after starting antiretroviral therapy. This clonotype was obtained from a young man with HIV. This chain joins TRBV7-3 and TRBJ1-2, with 7 nucleotides matching TRBD1. The CDR3 nucleotides are TGTGCCAGCAGCTCTCGACAGGGTATCCGGGGCTATGGCTACACCTTC. Amino acid sequence: CASSSRQGIRGYGYTF. Drawing the rest from reference TRBV7-3 and TRBJ1-2, the complete variable domain is GAGVSQTPSNKVTEKGKYVELRCDPISGHTALYWYRQSLGQGPEFLIYFQGTGAADDSGLPNDRFFAVRPEGSVSTLKIQRTERGDSAVYLCASSSRQGIRGYGYTFGSGTRLTVV.